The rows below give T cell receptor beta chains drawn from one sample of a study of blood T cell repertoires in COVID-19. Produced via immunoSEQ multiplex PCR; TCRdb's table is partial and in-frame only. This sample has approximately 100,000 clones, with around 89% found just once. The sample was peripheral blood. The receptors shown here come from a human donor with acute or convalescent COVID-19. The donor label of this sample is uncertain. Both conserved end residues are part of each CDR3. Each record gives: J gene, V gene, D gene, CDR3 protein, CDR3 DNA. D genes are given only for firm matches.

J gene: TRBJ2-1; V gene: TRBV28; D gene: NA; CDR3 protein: CASRGSEQFF; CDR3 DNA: TGTGCCAGTAGGGGTAGTGAGCAGTTCTTC
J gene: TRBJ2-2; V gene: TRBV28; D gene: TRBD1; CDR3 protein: CASSSGTVTGELFF; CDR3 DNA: TGTGCCAGCAGTTCCGGGACAGTCACCGGGGAGCTGTTTTTT
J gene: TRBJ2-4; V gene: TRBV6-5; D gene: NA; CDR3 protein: CASSSTFGNIQYF; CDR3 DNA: TGTGCCAGCTCAAGTACCTTCGGAAACATTCAGTACTTC
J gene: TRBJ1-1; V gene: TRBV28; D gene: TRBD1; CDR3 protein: CASSFRDRGASGSEAFF; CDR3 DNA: TGTGCCAGCAGTTTCCGGGACAGGGGAGCGTCGGGATCTGAAGCTTTCTTT
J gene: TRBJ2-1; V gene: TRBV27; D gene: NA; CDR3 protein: CASSLYQGSYNEQFF; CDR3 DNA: TGTGCCAGCAGTTTATACCAGGGCTCCTACAATGAGCAGTTCTTC
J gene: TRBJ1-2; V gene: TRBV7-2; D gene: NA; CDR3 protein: CASSLVGGDGYTF; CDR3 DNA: TGTGCCAGCAGCTTAGTGGGGGGGGATGGCTACACCTTC
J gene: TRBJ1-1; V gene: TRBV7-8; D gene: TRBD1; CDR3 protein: CASSSGTGWRFGTEAFF; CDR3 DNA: TGTGCCAGCAGCTCCGGGACAGGGTGGCGTTTTGGCACTGAAGCTTTCTTT
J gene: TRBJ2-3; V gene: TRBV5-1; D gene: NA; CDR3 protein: CASSLTTDTQYF; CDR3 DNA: TGCGCCAGCAGCTTGACAACAGATACGCAGTATTTT
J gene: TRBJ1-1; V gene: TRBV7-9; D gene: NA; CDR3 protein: CASSLGQGLTEAFF; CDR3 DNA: TGTGCCAGCAGCTTAGGTCAGGGTCTCACTGAAGCTTTCTTT
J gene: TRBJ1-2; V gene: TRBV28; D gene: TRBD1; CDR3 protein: CASSSGQGSYYGYTF; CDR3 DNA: TGTGCCAGCAGTTCGGGACAGGGGTCCTACTATGGCTACACCTTC
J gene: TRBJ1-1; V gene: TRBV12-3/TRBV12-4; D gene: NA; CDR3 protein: CASSRLTEAFF; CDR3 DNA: TGTGCCAGCAGCCGACTCACTGAAGCTTTCTTT
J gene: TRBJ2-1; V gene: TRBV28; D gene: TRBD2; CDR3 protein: CASSRLAGGDNEQFF; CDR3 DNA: TGTGCCAGCAGTCGACTAGCGGGGGGCGACAATGAGCAGTTCTTC
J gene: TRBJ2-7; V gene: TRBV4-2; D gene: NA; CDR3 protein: CASSPDFLGYEQYF; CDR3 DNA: TGTGCCAGCAGCCCGGACTTTCTTGGGTACGAGCAGTACTTC
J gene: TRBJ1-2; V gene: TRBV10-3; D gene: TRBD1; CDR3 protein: CAIRDRGRYGYTF; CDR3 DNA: TGTGCCATCAGGGACAGGGGTCGGTATGGCTACACCTTC
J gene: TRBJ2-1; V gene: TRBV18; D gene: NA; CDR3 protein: CASSLLEGLYNEQFF; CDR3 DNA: TGTGCCAGCTCACTGCTGGAGGGGTTATACAATGAGCAGTTCTTC
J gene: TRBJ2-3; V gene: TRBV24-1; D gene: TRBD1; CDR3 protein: CATSEPYRGAQYF; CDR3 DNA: TGTGCCACCAGTGAACCCTACAGGGGGGCGCAGTATTTT
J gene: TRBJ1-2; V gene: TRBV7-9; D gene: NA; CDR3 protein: CASSLQGSEYGYTF; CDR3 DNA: TGTGCCAGCAGCTTACAGGGAAGTGAGTATGGCTACACCTTC